What follows are 17 T cell receptor beta chains derived from one specimen sequenced in a study of cytomegalovirus exposure and HLA in healthy donors. Primers: 60 Vbeta forward and 13 Jbeta reverse. The repertoire was sequenced with immunoSEQ multiplex PCR; TCRdb's copy has only in-frame clones and lacks some. The data hold approximately 200,000 clones, with about 83% observed a single time. Sequenced: PBMCs. The receptors here all came from a young woman in good health and CMV-seropositive.

The genes are TRBV6-1 and TRBJ2-7; TRBD2 might be the D (7 bases). CDR3 length: 15 residues. Trimming removed 10 bases at V and 3 bases at J, with 22 bases between. Germline-derived CDR1 and CDR2 are MNHNS and SASEGT. The CDR3 loop is CATLRGAGRVYEQYF. In DNA form, the CDR3 reads TGTGCCACTCTCCGGGGGGCGGGGAGAGTCTACGAGCAGTACTTC.

This sequence joins TRBV13 and TRBJ1-3; D perhaps matches TRBD1 (5 bases). The CDR3 totals 13 residues. The V end was cut by 7 bases, the J end by 7 bases, with 14 bases between. The germline V gene has CDR1 PRHDT and CDR2 FYEKMQ (reference sequence). DNA of the CDR3: TGTGCCAGCAACGGTTGGGGGGGGAACACCATATATTTT. Its translation: CASNGWGGNTIYF.

This chain joins TRBV7-2 and TRBJ1-2; D might be TRBD1 (5 bases). Germline assignment: CDR1 SGHTA and CDR2 FQGNSA. The CDR3 sequence is 15 residues long. V was clipped by 6 bases and J by 3 bases, with 17 bases between them. The CDR3 sequence: CASSQTLQAYYGYTF. The DNA for the CDR3 is TGTGCCAGCAGTCAAACTTTACAGGCGTACTATGGCTACACCTTC.

This clone was counted only a few times. The chain combines TRBV6-5 with TRBJ2-2, with D maybe TRBD1 (7 bases). The CDR3 runs to 14 residues. Per germline, CDR1 MNHEY and CDR2 SVGAGI. V was pared by 8 bases and J by 3 bases, with 13 bases between. The CDR3: CASQGGTHTGELFF. The CDR3 DNA reads TGTGCCAGCCAGGGGGGTACCCACACCGGGGAGCTGTTTTTT.

The chain joins TRBV2 to TRBJ2-2; 7 bases match TRBD1. The CDR3 sequence is 14 residues long. The V gene's germline CDR1 is SNHLY and CDR2 FYNNEI. Trimming at V came to 4 bases and at J to 1 base, leaving 0 bases not matched to a gene. CDR3 coding DNA: TGTGCCAGCAGTGGACAGGGGAACACCGGGGAGCTGTTTTTT. This gives the protein CASSGQGNTGELFF.

The chain carries TRBV9 and TRBJ2-1, with 14 positions matching TRBD2. CDR3 length: 19 amino acids. The germline V gene has CDR1 SGDLS and CDR2 YYNGEE. J lost 1 base, V lost 1 base, and 7 bases had no gene match. The CDR3 DNA sequence: TGTGCCAGCAGCGTACGGGGGACTAGCGGGAGTATTTCCTACAATGAGCAGTTCTTC. Translated: CASSVRGTSGSISYNEQFF. Full variable domain (remainder filled in from reference TRBV9 and TRBJ2-1): DSGVTQTPKHLITATGQRVTLRCSPRSGDLSVYWYQQSLDQGLQFLIQYYNGEERAKGNILERFSAQQFPDLHSELNLSSLELGDSALYFCASSVRGTSGSISYNEQFFGPGTRLTVL.

This sequence joins TRBV5-8 and TRBJ1-1, with a possible D match to TRBD1 (5 bases). Between the trimmed V and J ends, which lost 2 bases and 1 base, there was a span of 6 bases. The germline CDR1 and CDR2 sequences are SGHTS and YDEGEE. The CDR3 totals 13 residues. CDR3 sequence: CASSFDRNTEAFF. DNA for the CDR3: TGTGCCAGCAGCTTTGACAGGAACACTGAAGCTTTCTTT.

The rearrangement links TRBV7-2 to TRBJ1-4; D is uncertain. This CDR3 has 15 amino acids. Trimming cost V 5 bases and J 0 bases, with 10 bases left between them. The germline gives CDR1 SGHTA, CDR2 FQGNSA. CDR3 DNA sequence: TGTGCCAGCAGCCCAAGGACTGCAACTAATGAAAAACTGTTTTTT. This sequence encodes CASSPRTATNEKLFF.

CDR3 sequence (DNA): TGTGCCAGCAGTGAATCGGGCAGGGCTGGGGCCAACGTCCTGACTTTC. Its translation: CASSESGRAGANVLTF. This rearrangement joins TRBV25-1 to TRBJ2-6, with D possibly matching TRBD1 (5 bases). V was shortened by 1 base and J by 2 bases, with 9 bases between the two germline ends. The CDR3 contains 16 residues. Germline V gene lookup returns CDR1 MGHDK and CDR2 SYGVNS.

By sample fraction, this clone is medium-sized. CDR3 in amino acids: CASPGQNTGGAFF. CDR3 nucleotide sequence: TGTGCCAGCCCGGGACAAAACACCGGGGGGGCTTTCTTT. The chain is built from TRBV6-1 and TRBJ1-1; possibly TRBD1 for D (6 bases). The CDR3 loop spans 13 amino acids. In germline, CDR1 is MNHNS, CDR2 SASEGT. V lost 8 bases to trimming and J lost 11 bases, with 21 bases between them.

The chain couples TRBV6-5 to TRBJ2-7, with D uncertain. The V end was cut by 6 bases, the J end by 6 bases, with 9 bases between. CDR3 length: 11 residues. Per the germline V gene, CDR1 is MNHEY and CDR2 is SVGAGI. CDR3 residues: CASRRSGEQYF. The CDR3 coding sequence is TGTGCCAGCAGGCGGTCGGGCGAGCAGTACTTC.

This sequence joins TRBV5-1 and TRBJ1-6; D gene ambiguous. Trimming removed 4 bases from V and 6 bases from J, with 14 bases in between. The length of the CDR3 is 15 residues. Germline CDR1 and CDR2: SGHRS and YFSETQ. The chain's CDR3 is CASSGVGSGNSPLHF. The CDR3 DNA follows: TGCGCCAGCAGCGGTGTAGGCTCGGGTAATTCACCCCTCCACTTT.

V and J are TRBV11-2 and TRBJ1-1; D perhaps matches TRBD1 (6 bases). In germline, CDR1 is SGHAT, CDR2 FQNNGV. V was cut by 4 bases and J by 1 base, with 16 bases left in between. This CDR3 comprises 16 residues. CDR3 loop: CASSSPGATANTEAFF. CDR3 DNA sequence: TGTGCCAGCAGCTCACCAGGGGCGACAGCGAACACTGAAGCTTTCTTT.

The V and J genes are TRBV10-3 and TRBJ2-1; TRBD2 matches 8 bases. Germline-derived CDR1 and CDR2 are ENHRY and SYGVKD. The ends lost 8 bases at V and 7 bases at J; junction bases unmatched: 7. The CDR3 is 13 residues long. The DNA for the CDR3 is TGTGCCATCGCCGGGACTAGTAAAAATGAGCAGTTCTTC. Translation gives CAIAGTSKNEQFF.

This clone appeared a few times. The chain has TRBV19 and TRBJ2-2; 10 positions match TRBD2. The junction had 15 bases not matched to a gene; V was cut back by 4 bases and J by 4 bases. CDR3 size: 19 residues. Per the germline V gene, CDR1 is LNHDA and CDR2 is SQIVND (reference sequence). For the CDR3, the DNA is TGTGCCAGTAGTAAGCGGTATAGTTCTAGCGGGAGTCCCACCGGGGAGCTGTTTTTT. It translates to CASSKRYSSSGSPTGELFF. The full variable domain, its missing parts supplied by reference TRBV19 and TRBJ2-2, is DGGITQSPKYLFRKEGQNVTLSCEQNLNHDAMYWYRQDPGQGLRLIYYSQIVNDFQKGDIAEGYSVSREKKESFPLTVTSAQKNPTAFYLCASSKRYSSSGSPTGELFFGEGSRLTVL.

The rearrangement joins TRBV7-9 to TRBJ2-1; 11 bases fit TRBD2. In germline, CDR1 is SEHNR, CDR2 FQNEAQ (reference sequence). The CDR3 is made up of 16 amino acids. Trimming removed 5 bases from V and 4 bases from J; junction bases left unmatched: 7. The CDR3 sequence is CASSQRVAGGYNEQFF. CDR3 DNA sequence: TGTGCCAGCAGCCAGAGGGTAGCGGGGGGGTACAATGAGCAGTTCTTC.

The gene calls are TRBV5-1 and TRBJ1-1; D call uncertain. The germline gives CDR1 SGHRS, CDR2 YFSETQ. Trimming removed 0 bases at V and 6 bases at J, with 3 bases between. There are 11 residues in the CDR3. CDR3 protein: CASSLASEAFF. The CDR3 nucleotides read TGCGCCAGCAGCTTGGCCTCTGAAGCTTTCTTT.